This TCR beta chain was retrieved from a study of control samples from healthy donors and cancer patients. Repertoires were generated with immunoSEQ multiplex PCR, while TCRdb's copy carries only in-frame clones and drops some. The sample yields tens of thousands of clones, around 87% seen once. V shed 6 bases and J 5 bases; nucleotides not matched to a gene: 7. Germline CDR1 is SNHLY and CDR2 is FYNNEI. This CDR3 is 14 amino acids long. The gene calls are TRBV2 and TRBJ1-2; 9 nucleotides match TRBD1. Sequencing input: PBMCs. The sequence was obtained from a man in his sixties with colorectal cancer. CDR3 sequence: CASRDTGGPYGYTF. The CDR3 bases are TGTGCCAGCAGGGACACAGGGGGCCCTTATGGCTACACCTTC.